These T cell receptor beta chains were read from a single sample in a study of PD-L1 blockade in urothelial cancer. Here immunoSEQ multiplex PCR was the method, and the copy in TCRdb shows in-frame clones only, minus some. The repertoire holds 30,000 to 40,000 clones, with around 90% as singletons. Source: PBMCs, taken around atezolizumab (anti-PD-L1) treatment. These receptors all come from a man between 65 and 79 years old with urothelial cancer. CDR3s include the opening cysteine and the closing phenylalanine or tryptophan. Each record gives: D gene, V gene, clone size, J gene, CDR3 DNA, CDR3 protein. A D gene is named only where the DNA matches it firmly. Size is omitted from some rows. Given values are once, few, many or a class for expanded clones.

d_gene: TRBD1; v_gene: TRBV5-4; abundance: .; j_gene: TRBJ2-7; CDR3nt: TGTGCCAGCAGCGCCGCCACCGGGACAGGAGCCTACGAGCAGTACTTC; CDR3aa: CASSAATGTGAYEQYF
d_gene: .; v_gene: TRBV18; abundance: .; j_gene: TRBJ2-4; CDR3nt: TGTGCCAGCTCACCACAAAGGGCTAGCTTAAACATTCAGTACTTC; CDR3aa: CASSPQRASLNIQYF
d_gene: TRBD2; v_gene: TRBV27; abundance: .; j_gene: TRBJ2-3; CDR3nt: TGTGCCAGCAGTTTAGGACTAGCGGGAGGGCAAAATACGCAGTATTTT; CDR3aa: CASSLGLAGGQNTQYF
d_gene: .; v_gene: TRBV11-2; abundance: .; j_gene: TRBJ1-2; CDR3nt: TGTGCCAGCAGCTTAGAACCCCGGGGTGGCTACACCTTC; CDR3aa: CASSLEPRGGYTF
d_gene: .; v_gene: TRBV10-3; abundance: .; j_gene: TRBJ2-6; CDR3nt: TGTGCCATCAGTGAGCCCAGGGTAGCCGGGGCCAACGTCCTGACTTTC; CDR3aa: CAISEPRVAGANVLTF
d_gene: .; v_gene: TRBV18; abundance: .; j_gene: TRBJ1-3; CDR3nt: TGTGCCAGCTCACCGATATCAATGGGGGCATCCTCTGGAAACACCATATATTTT; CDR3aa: CASSPISMGASSGNTIYF
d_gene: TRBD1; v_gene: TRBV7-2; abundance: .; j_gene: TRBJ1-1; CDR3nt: TGTGCCAGCAGCCTCGGACAGGGCACTGAAGCTTTCTTT; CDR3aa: CASSLGQGTEAFF
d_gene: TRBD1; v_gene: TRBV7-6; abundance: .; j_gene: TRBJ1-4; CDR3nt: TGTGCCAGCAGCTTGGGACAGGTGGACGAAAAACTGTTTTTT; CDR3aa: CASSLGQVDEKLFF
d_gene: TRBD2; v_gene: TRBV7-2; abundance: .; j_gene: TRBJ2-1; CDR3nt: TGTGCCAGCAGCTTAGCGCAGAGGACTAGCGGGTTCGGTACGGGCAATGAGCAGTTCTTC; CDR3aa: CASSLAQRTSGFGTGNEQFF
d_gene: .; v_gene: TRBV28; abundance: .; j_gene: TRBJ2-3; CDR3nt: TGTGCCAGCAGCCCCCGGACAGAAGGTCCGCAGTATTTT; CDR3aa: CASSPRTEGPQYF
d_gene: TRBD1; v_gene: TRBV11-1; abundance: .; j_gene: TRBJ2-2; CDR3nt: TGTGCCAGCAGCTCTAGGGGACAGGGCAAGACCGGGGAGCTGTTTTTT; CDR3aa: CASSSRGQGKTGELFF
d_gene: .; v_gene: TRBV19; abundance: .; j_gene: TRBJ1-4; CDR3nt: TGTGCCAGTAGTATTGTCGGAGGCGAAAAACTGTTTTTT; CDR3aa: CASSIVGGEKLFF
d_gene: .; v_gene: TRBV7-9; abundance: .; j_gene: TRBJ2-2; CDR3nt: TGTGCCAGCAGCTTCCAAACTACCGGGGAGCTGTTTTTT; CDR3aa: CASSFQTTGELFF
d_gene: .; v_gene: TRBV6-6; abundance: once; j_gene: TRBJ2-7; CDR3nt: TGTGCCAGCAGTCGAGGGACCTACGAGCAGTACTTC; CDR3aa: CASSRGTYEQYF
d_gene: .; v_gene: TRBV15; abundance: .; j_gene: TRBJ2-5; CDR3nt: TGTGCCACCAGCAGAGACGGGAGTCGGGGAGAGACCCAGTACTTC; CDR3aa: CATSRDGSRGETQYF
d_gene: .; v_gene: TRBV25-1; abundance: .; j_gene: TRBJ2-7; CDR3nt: TGTGCCAGCAGTGAGGGATCCAGGGGCGAGCAGTACTTC; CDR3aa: CASSEGSRGEQYF
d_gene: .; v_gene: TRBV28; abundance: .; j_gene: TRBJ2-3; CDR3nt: TGTGCCAGCAGTGGGGGCCCCGCTCGGGATACGCAGTATTTT; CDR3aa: CASSGGPARDTQYF
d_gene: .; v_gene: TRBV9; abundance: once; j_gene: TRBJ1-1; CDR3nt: TGTGCCAGCAGCGTAGCCCCGGTGGACACTGAAGCTTTCTTT; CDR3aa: CASSVAPVDTEAFF
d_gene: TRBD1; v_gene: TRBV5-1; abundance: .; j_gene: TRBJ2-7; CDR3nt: TGCGCCAGCAGCTTAGGACAGGGCCCCTACGAGCAGTATTTC; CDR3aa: CASSLGQGPYEQYF
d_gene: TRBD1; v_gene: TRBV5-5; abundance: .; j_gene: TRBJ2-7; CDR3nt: TGTGCCAGCAGCTTGGAGGACAGGAAAACGTCCTACGAGCAGTACTTC; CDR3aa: CASSLEDRKTSYEQYF
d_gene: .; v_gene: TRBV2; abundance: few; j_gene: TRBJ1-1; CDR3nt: TGTGCCAGCAGTCCACGGGGGACTGAAGCTTTCTTT; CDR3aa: CASSPRGTEAFF
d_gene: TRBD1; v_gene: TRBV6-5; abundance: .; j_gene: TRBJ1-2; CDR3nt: TGTGCCAGCAGTTACTCGTACGACAGGGACTATGGCTACACCTTC; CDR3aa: CASSYSYDRDYGYTF
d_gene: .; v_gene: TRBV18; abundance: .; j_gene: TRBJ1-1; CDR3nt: TGTGCCAGCTCACCACAACAGGGGAACACTGAAGCTTTCTTT; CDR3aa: CASSPQQGNTEAFF
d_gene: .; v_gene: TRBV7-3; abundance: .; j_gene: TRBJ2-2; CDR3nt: TGTGCCAGCAGCGGATCAGGGACCGGGGAGCTGTTTTTT; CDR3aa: CASSGSGTGELFF
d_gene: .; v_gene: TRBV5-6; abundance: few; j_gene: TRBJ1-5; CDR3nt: TGTGCCAGCAGCTTGGCCGGAGGGTCTGGACAGCCCCAGCATTTT; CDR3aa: CASSLAGGSGQPQHF
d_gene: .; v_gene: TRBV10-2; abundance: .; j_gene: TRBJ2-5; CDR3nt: TGCGCCAGCAGTACGACAGGACCCCAAGAGACCCAGTACTTC; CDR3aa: CASSTTGPQETQYF
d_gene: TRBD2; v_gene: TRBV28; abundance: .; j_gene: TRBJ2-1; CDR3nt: TGTGCCAGCAGTTCACCGGGACTAGCGGGACCCAATGAGCAGTTCTTC; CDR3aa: CASSSPGLAGPNEQFF
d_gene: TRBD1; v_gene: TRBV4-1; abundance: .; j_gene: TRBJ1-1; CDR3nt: TGCGCCAGCAGCCAACTTTGGTCAGGGGGCAAGAACACTGAAGCTTTCTTT; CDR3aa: CASSQLWSGGKNTEAFF
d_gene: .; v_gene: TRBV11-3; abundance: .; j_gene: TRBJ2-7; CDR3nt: TGTGCCAGCAGCTTAGGGGGCCGCCCCTACGAGCAGTACTTC; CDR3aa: CASSLGGRPYEQYF
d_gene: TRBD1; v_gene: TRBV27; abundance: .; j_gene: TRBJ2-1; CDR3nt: TGTGCCAGCAGCCCCGGGACAGTCTACAATGAGCAGTTCTTC; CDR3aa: CASSPGTVYNEQFF
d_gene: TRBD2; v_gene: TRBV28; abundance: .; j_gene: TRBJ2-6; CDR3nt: TGTGCCAGCAGTTTTAGCGGGATAAGCTCTGGGGCCAACGTCCTGACTTTC; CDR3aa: CASSFSGISSGANVLTF
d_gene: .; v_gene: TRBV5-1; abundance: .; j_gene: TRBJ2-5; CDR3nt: TGCGCCAGCAGCTTTGCCGGGAGAGGGGAGACCCAGTACTTC; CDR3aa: CASSFAGRGETQYF
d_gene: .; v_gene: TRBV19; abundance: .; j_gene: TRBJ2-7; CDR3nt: TGTGCCAGTAGGTATAAATCTACAGGGTTTGGATCTAACTACGAGCAGTACTTC; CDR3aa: CASRYKSTGFGSNYEQYF
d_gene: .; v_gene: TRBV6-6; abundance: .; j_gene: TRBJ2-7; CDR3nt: TGTGCCAGCAGTTACATCGGCTACGAGCAGTACTTC; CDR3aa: CASSYIGYEQYF
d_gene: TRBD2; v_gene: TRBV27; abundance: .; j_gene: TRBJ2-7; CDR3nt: TGTGCCAGCAGTGTAGCGGGAAACTCCTACGAGCAGTACTTC; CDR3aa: CASSVAGNSYEQYF